Following are 27 T cell receptor beta chains from one sample sequenced in a study of T-cell memory formation after mild COVID-19. TCRdb re-analysed the 5' RACE reads in MiXCR, keeping a single row per CDR3 protein. The sample includes roughly 580,000 distinct CDR3 sequences, around 17% of them seen just once. Sequenced sample: PBMCs or a T cell subset sorted from them (not recorded which). The receptors were gathered from an adult woman who had mild COVID-19 (a few samples of this study predate the infection). Cell type and time point are not known.

This sequence joins TRBV4-1 and TRBJ2-2; D ambiguous. The germline gives CDR1 MGHRA, CDR2 YSYEKL. CDR3 length: 14 amino acids. V lost 1 base and J lost 8, with 11 bases in between. The CDR3 DNA sequence: TGCGCCAGCAGCCAAGTTATTCTCCCAGGGGAGCTGTTTTTT. As protein: CASSQVILPGELFF.

This chain connects TRBV6-5 to TRBJ1-3; D is undetermined. V lost 6 bases and J lost 0, with 15 bases in between. The germline gives CDR1 MNHEY, CDR2 SVGAGI. The CDR3 is 16 residues long. In nucleotides, the CDR3 is TGTGCCAGCAGCCCGGACGACGGCCCCTCTGGAAACACCATATATTTT. Protein: CASSPDDGPSGNTIYF.

In this sample, this clonotype turned up a few times. This chain joins TRBV20-1 and TRBJ2-7, with 12 bases matching TRBD2. The CDR3 loop spans 11 amino acids. J was trimmed by 12 bases and V by 5 bases; bases with no gene match: 5. Germline V lookup: CDR1 DFQATT, CDR2 SNEGSKA (reference sequence). CDR3 DNA: TGCAGTGCTTACGCTAGCGGGGGGGTGTACTTC. Translated: CSAYASGGVYF.

This clonotype was found a few times. The rearrangement links TRBV12-3 or TRBV12-4 to TRBJ1-1, with 8 bases aligning to TRBD1. This CDR3 has 14 residues. Trimming took 3 bases from V and 6 from J; bases not matched to a gene: 6. The CDR3 DNA reads TGTGCCAGCAGTTTTACAGGGGGTAAGGCTGAAGCTTTCTTT. Protein: CASSFTGGKAEAFF.

This clonotype has more than one count but fewer than ten. The chain links TRBV5-1 to TRBJ2-1, with D unclear. CDR1 and CDR2 (germline): SGHRS, YFSETQ. Trimming removed 0 bases at V and 10 bases at J, with 11 bases between. The CDR3 extends over 13 amino acids. CDR3 bases: TGCGCCAGCAGCTTGGAATACGGTTGGGAGCAGTTCTTC. Its protein product is CASSLEYGWEQFF.

This clonotype was seen repeatedly, ten times or more. The J gene is TRBJ2-5, the V gene TRBV18, with D uncertain. Germline V lookup: CDR1 KGHSH, CDR2 LQKENI. V lost 3 bases to trimming and J lost 0 bases, with 2 bases between them. This CDR3 region has 12 residues. As DNA, the CDR3 is TGTGCCAGCTCACCGTACCAAGAGACCCAGTACTTC. It translates to CASSPYQETQYF. The full variable domain, rest sourced from reference TRBV18 and TRBJ2-5, is NAGVMQNPRHLVRRRGQEARLRCSPMKGHSHVYWYRQLPEEGLKFMVYLQKENIIDESGMPKERFSAEFPKEGPSILRIQQVVRGDSAAYFCASSPYQETQYFGPGTRLLVL.

The rearrangement uses TRBV12-3 or TRBV12-4 and TRBJ1-3, with D unclear. V lost 7 bases and J 4 bases, leaving 14 bases between the germline ends. The CDR3 length is 14 residues. This CDR3 reads CASNLKGLGNTIYF. CDR3 in DNA: TGTGCCAGCAACCTGAAAGGTCTCGGAAACACCATATATTTT.

This clonotype appeared a few times. This sequence joins TRBV29-1 and TRBJ2-2; 9 bases are a match to TRBD1. This CDR3 comprises 16 residues. The V gene end was trimmed by 7 bases and the J gene end by 7 bases; junction bases not matched to a gene: 16. From germline, CDR1 is SQVTM and CDR2 ANQGSEA. The CDR3 here is CSARLTGGVVIGELFF. The CDR3 DNA is TGCAGCGCCCGCCTGACAGGGGGGGTTGTGATCGGGGAGCTGTTTTTT.

This clonotype was observed a few times. This chain connects TRBV7-8 to TRBJ2-5, with D unclear. V lost 2 bases, J lost 7 bases, and 8 bases lay in between. Germline V CDR1 and CDR2: SGHVS, FQNEAQ. The CDR3 length is 12 residues. CDR3 protein: CASSLRVGTQYF. In nucleotides, the CDR3 is TGTGCCAGCAGCTTAAGGGTTGGGACCCAGTACTTC.

This clonotype was recorded only once. In DNA form, the CDR3 reads TGTGCCAGCAGTGAAGCCCCGGGACAAGTCGTCCCCCTCCACTTT. Translation gives CASSEAPGQVVPLHF. V usage is TRBV6-1 and J usage is TRBJ1-6; D is possibly TRBD1 (6 bases). The V gene lost 0 bases and the J gene lost 13 bases, with 16 bases spanning the gap. Germline CDR1 MNHNS, CDR2 SASEGT. The CDR3 has 15 amino acids.

In this sample, this clonotype turned up once. This chain connects TRBV12-3 or TRBV12-4 to TRBJ1-3; perhaps TRBD1 as D (5 bases). This CDR3 has 14 residues. The germline V and J ends were trimmed by 8 bases and 0 bases, with 11 bases remaining between them. This CDR3 reads CASLRGSSGNTIYF. CDR3 sequence (DNA): TGTGCCAGCCTGCGGGGGAGCTCTGGAAACACCATATATTTT.

In its sample, this clonotype was seen a few times. The chain uses TRBV27 and TRBJ2-7, with D possibly being TRBD1 (6 bases). The germline CDR1 and CDR2 sequences are MNHEY and SMNVEV (reference sequence). The V and J ends lost 4 bases and 3 bases respectively, with 10 bases between them. The CDR3 covers 13 residues. This CDR3 is CASSYRAGYEQYF. DNA for the CDR3: TGTGCCAGCAGTTACAGGGCGGGCTACGAGCAGTACTTC.

This clonotype showed up just a few times. The chain combines TRBV6-4 with TRBJ1-5; 7 bases agree with TRBD1. The CDR3 consists of 15 residues. The V segment lost 4 bases and the J segment 1 base; nucleotides outside the gene matches: 4. Germline V CDR1 and CDR2: MRHNA, SNTAGT. CDR3 sequence reads: CASSVTGSSNQPQHF. For the CDR3, the DNA is TGTGCCAGCAGTGTGACAGGGAGCAGCAATCAGCCCCAGCATTTT.

This clonotype was seen a few times. The rearrangement uses TRBV5-6 and TRBJ2-3; 8 nucleotides line up with TRBD2. The CDR3 covers 17 residues. V shed 1 base, J shed 2 bases, and the junction held 9 bases outside the gene matches. Germline V gene sequence: CDR1 SGHDT, CDR2 YYEEEE. CDR3 protein: CASSLSPTSGYTDTQYF. DNA of the CDR3: TGTGCCAGCAGCTTGTCCCCAACTAGCGGTTACACAGATACGCAGTATTTT.

This clonotype was observed a handful of times. CDR3 nucleotides: TGTGCTACAGGACGGGGACAGGAGAACACTGAAGCTTTCTTT. This encodes CATGRGQENTEAFF. The chain is built from TRBV12-5 and TRBJ1-1, with 8 bases aligning to TRBD1. The CDR3 length is 14 residues. V lost 10 bases and J lost 1; bases outside the gene matches: 8. Germline V gene lookup returns CDR1 LGHNT and CDR2 FRNRAP.

This clonotype was seen many times. The chain links TRBV4-1 to TRBJ2-7, with 11 bases identical to TRBD1. The CDR3 runs to 17 residues. Germline CDR1 MGHRA, CDR2 YSYEKL. Unmatched junction bases numbered 10, after V lost 3 bases and J lost 3 bases. The CDR3 loop reads CASSQPGGTGGFYEQYF. CDR3 DNA: TGCGCCAGCAGCCAGCCGGGGGGGACAGGGGGTTTCTACGAGCAGTACTTC.

The gene calls are TRBV4-1 and TRBJ1-1, with TRBD1 identical over 11 bases. The V segment lost 3 bases and the J segment 7 bases; nucleotides outside the gene matches: 13. From germline, CDR1 is MGHRA and CDR2 YSYEKL. CDR3 length: 17 residues. CDR3: CASSQAFGTGGRGEAFF. The CDR3 nucleotides are TGCGCCAGCAGCCAGGCCTTCGGGACAGGGGGTCGGGGTGAAGCTTTCTTT.

At least ten counts were recorded for this clonotype. The chain combines TRBV20-1 with TRBJ1-5; possible D gene TRBD1, 5 bases. V dropped 6 bases and J dropped 4 bases, with 16 bases sitting between them. In germline, CDR1 is DFQATT, CDR2 SNEGSKA (reference sequence). The CDR3 totals 14 residues. CDR3 sequence: CSATAGPQNQPQHF. In DNA form, the CDR3 reads TGCAGTGCCACGGCGGGGCCCCAGAATCAGCCCCAGCATTTT.

This clonotype was picked up a small number of times. The V call is TRBV18, the J call TRBJ2-1; 7 nucleotides line up with TRBD2. Germline lookup yields CDR1 KGHSH and CDR2 LQKENI. Trimming at V came to 0 bases and at J to 9 bases, leaving 5 bases not matched to a gene. This CDR3 spans 14 amino acids. CDR3 coding DNA: TGTGCCAGCTCACCACCGAGCGGGGAGGCTGAGCAGTTCTTC. Translating gives CASSPPSGEAEQFF.

This chain connects TRBV5-5 to TRBJ2-1; D might be TRBD1 (7 bases). Trimming took 2 bases from V and 9 from J, leaving 18 bases between them. CDR3 length: 15 residues. Germline V CDR1 and CDR2: SGHKS, YYEKEE (reference sequence). This CDR3 reads CASSLWQGGESEQFF. CDR3 DNA: TGTGCCAGCAGCTTATGGCAGGGGGGAGAAAGTGAGCAGTTCTTC.

The rearrangement links TRBV11-1 to TRBJ2-7; 8 positions match TRBD2. V dropped 5 bases and J dropped 3; count of bases not matched to a gene: 9. The germline V gene has CDR1 SGHAT and CDR2 FQDESV (reference sequence). The CDR3 totals 15 residues. The CDR3 here is CASSLSGGVIYEQYF. CDR3 nucleotides: TGTGCCAGCAGCCTATCCGGGGGGGTGATCTACGAGCAGTACTTC.

This clonotype was detected only a few times. The rearrangement uses TRBV6-2 or TRBV6-3 and TRBJ2-1, with 8 bases matching TRBD2. This CDR3 is built from 18 residues. The V segment lost 6 bases and the J segment 5 bases; nucleotides outside the gene matches: 18. The germline CDR1 and CDR2 sequences are MNHEY and SVGEGT. The CDR3 reads CASSPLRSGRTKNNEQFF. CDR3 DNA: TGTGCCAGCAGCCCCTTGAGGAGCGGGAGAACTAAGAACAATGAGCAGTTCTTC.

This clonotype was seen only a few times. J is TRBJ2-7 and V is TRBV4-3; TRBD1 is a possible D gene (7 bases). From germline, CDR1 is LGHNA and CDR2 YSLEER. This CDR3 spans 15 amino acids. Trimming cost V 0 bases and J 5 bases, with 14 bases left between them. The CDR3 spells CASSQDGGGRDEQYF. The CDR3 coding sequence is TGCGCCAGCAGCCAAGATGGAGGGGGCAGGGACGAGCAGTACTTC.

In its sample, this clonotype was seen many times. The genes are TRBV20-1 and TRBJ2-1; 8 bases map to TRBD1. The germline V gene encodes CDR1 DFQATT and CDR2 SNEGSKA (reference sequence). The CDR3 consists of 13 residues. Unmatched junction bases numbered 12, after V lost 3 bases and J lost 14 bases. This chain's CDR3 is CSASDGQGIREFF. In DNA, the CDR3 is TGCAGTGCTAGTGACGGACAGGGTATCCGCGAGTTCTTC.

There are a few counts of this clonotype. The J gene is TRBJ2-2, the V gene TRBV12-3 or TRBV12-4; 8 nucleotides match TRBD2. The V segment lost 3 bases and the J segment 6 bases; nucleotides outside the gene matches: 12. This CDR3 region has 17 residues. This CDR3 is CASSFEGLVGSAGELFF. In nucleotides, the CDR3 is TGTGCCAGCAGTTTTGAGGGACTAGTTGGTTCTGCCGGGGAGCTGTTTTTT.

This clonotype showed up many times. The chain joins TRBV7-2 to TRBJ2-5; 10 positions match TRBD2. Unmatched junction bases numbered 2, after V lost 5 bases and J lost 2 bases. This CDR3 comprises 14 residues. CDR1 is SGHTA and CDR2 is FQGNSA in the germline V gene. CDR3 nucleotides: TGTGCCAGCAGCCTTAGCGGGGGGCAAGAGACCCAGTACTTC. Translating gives CASSLSGGQETQYF.

The genes are TRBV27 and TRBJ1-2, with 12 bases aligning to TRBD1. This CDR3 is 15 amino acids long. After removal of 7 bases from V and 8 bases from J, the junction contained 11 bases not matched to a gene. Germline V CDR1 and CDR2: MNHEY, SMNVEV (reference sequence). For the CDR3, the DNA is TGTGCCAGCACCGGGACAGGGGGCGGTCGAGGAGGCTACACCTTC. This sequence encodes CASTGTGGGRGGYTF.